This passage covers 7 T cell receptor beta chains from one sample sequenced in a study of T cell clonotyping in hematopoietic cell transplantation. Noted time point: recipient sample about 28 days before transplant, after cytoreduction. Sequenced by immunoSEQ multiplex PCR; TCRdb stores in-frame clones only, minus some. The sample yields some 16,000 clones, 93% seen once. The material sequenced was peripheral blood mononuclear cells, taken before stem cell transplant. The receptors derive from a young man with biphenotypic leukemia. Some clones in this sample may be carry-over from other donors' samples.

Concerning this clone: This sample includes further DNA sequences coding for the same CDR3. The chain is built from TRBV5-6 and TRBJ2-5; a weak D match, TRBD2 (5 bases). Trimming stripped 2 bases from V and 4 bases from J, with 9 bases between. Germline-derived CDR1 and CDR2 are SGHDT and YYEEEE. This CDR3 is built from 13 residues. The CDR3 region is CASSFGRGETQYF. The CDR3 coding sequence is TGTGCCAGCAGCTTCGGACGGGGAGAGACCCAGTACTTC.

This clone has a single count. The V call is TRBV27, the J call TRBJ1-6, with D possibly matching TRBD1 (6 bases). There are 15 residues in the CDR3. Germline CDR1 is MNHEY and CDR2 is SMNVEV (reference sequence). Between the trimmed V and J ends, which lost 6 bases and 10 bases, there was a span of 19 bases. CDR3 bases: TGTGCCAGCAGCCTATCCTCGGGGGGCTGGTCACCCCTCCACTTT. Translated, it gives CASSLSSGGWSPLHF.

The chain has TRBV6-5 and TRBJ1-2; TRBD1 is a possible D gene (6 bases). The CDR3 is 13 residues long. The V gene's germline CDR1 is MNHEY and CDR2 SVGAGI. V gave up 0 bases and J gave up 8 bases, with 10 bases separating them. The CDR3 protein is CASSYSDRNGYTF. CDR3 bases: TGTGCCAGCAGTTACTCGGACAGAAACGGCTACACCTTC.

The V call is TRBV2, the J call TRBJ2-1; 14 bases agree with TRBD2. This CDR3 comprises 17 residues. The ends lost 6 bases at V and 10 bases at J; junction bases unmatched: 14. Germline CDR1 is SNHLY and CDR2 is FYNNEI. The CDR3 loop is CASSDTIGLAGGYEQFF. In DNA, the CDR3 is TGTGCCAGCAGCGACACGATAGGACTAGCGGGGGGATACGAGCAGTTCTTC.

This chain links TRBV11-2 with TRBJ1-6, with D hard to call. The germline V gene has CDR1 SGHAT and CDR2 FQNNGV. Trimming pared 6 bases from V and 6 bases from J, leaving 15 bases between. The CDR3 is 15 amino acids. CDR3 protein: CASSRQGFSNSPLHF. The CDR3 DNA is TGTGCCAGCAGTCGACAAGGGTTCTCTAATTCACCCCTCCACTTT.

The chain is built from TRBV9 and TRBJ1-6; the D gene is possibly TRBD1 (5 bases). Trimming stripped 9 bases from V and 8 bases from J, with 15 bases between. CDR1 and CDR2 (germline): SGDLS, YYNGEE. The CDR3 spans 13 residues. DNA of the CDR3: TGTGCCACCTCTCAGGGAAACGATTCACCCCTCCACTTT. This codes for CATSQGNDSPLHF.

V is TRBV2 and J is TRBJ1-5; no reliable D call. V was shortened by 2 bases and J by 7 bases, with 15 bases between the two germline ends. Germline V lookup: CDR1 SNHLY, CDR2 FYNNEI. The CDR3 is made up of 15 amino acids. CDR3 sequence reads: CASSETQVHSQPQHF. DNA for the CDR3: TGTGCCAGCAGTGAAACCCAGGTCCACAGCCAGCCCCAGCATTTT.